This passage covers 11 T cell receptor beta chains from one sample sequenced in a study of T cell changes during pregnancy in multiple sclerosis. Profiling relied on immunoSEQ multiplex PCR, and the TCRdb table lists in-frame clones only, not all of them. In the table there are about 100,000 clones, about nine tenths of which are singletons. Sequenced material: peripheral blood, taken after pregnancy. Receptor source: a female donor with multiple sclerosis, enrolled in a pregnancy study.

This chain uses TRBV30 with TRBJ2-1, with D possibly matching TRBD2 (6 bases). This CDR3 has 12 amino acids. The germline CDR1 and CDR2 sequences are GTSNPN and SVGIG (reference sequence). Trimming left V 2 bases short and J 6 bases short, with 8 bases between. CDR3 sequence (DNA): TGTGCCTGGAGTTACGGGGGCAATGAGCAGTTCTTC. This sequence encodes CAWSYGGNEQFF.

V usage is TRBV9 and J usage is TRBJ2-2; TRBD1 aligns across 11 bases. From germline, CDR1 is SGDLS and CDR2 YYNGEE. J gave up 7 bases and V 4 bases, and 9 bases lay outside the gene matches. This CDR3 is 16 amino acids long. CDR3 sequence reads: CASSKRDRGYHGELFF. CDR3 DNA: TGTGCCAGCAGCAAGCGGGACAGGGGGTATCACGGGGAGCTGTTTTTT.

The chain uses TRBV5-4 and TRBJ2-7; 8 nucleotides match TRBD2. This CDR3 contains 15 residues. The J segment lost 4 bases and the V segment lost 0 bases, leaving 6 bases of the junction unmatched. The V gene's germline CDR1 is SGHNT and CDR2 YYREEE (reference sequence). The CDR3 here is CASSLAGGALYEQYF. The CDR3, as DNA: TGTGCCAGCAGCTTGGCGGGGGGGGCGTTGTACGAGCAGTACTTC. The full variable domain, with the rest looked up from reference TRBV5-4 and TRBJ2-7, is ETGVTQSPTHLIKTRGQQVTLRCSSQSGHNTVSWYQQALGQGPQFIFQYYREEENGRGNFPPRFSGLQFPNYSSELNVNALELDDSALYLCASSLAGGALYEQYFGPGTRLTVT.

The chain links TRBV19 to TRBJ2-5; 8 bases are shared with TRBD2. Trimming at V came to 4 bases and at J to 5 bases, leaving 6 bases not matched to a gene. CDR3 length: 14 residues. CDR1 and CDR2 (germline): LNHDA, SQIVND (reference sequence). In DNA form, the CDR3 reads TGTGCCAGTAGTAGCCGGGGGGGCTGGGAGACCCAGTACTTC. It is translated as CASSSRGGWETQYF.

V is TRBV30 and J is TRBJ2-5, with TRBD1 matching 10 bases. The CDR3 length is 15 residues. CDR1 GTSNPN and CDR2 SVGIG come from the germline V gene (reference sequence). Trimming removed 0 bases from V and 5 bases from J; junction bases left unmatched: 6. The DNA for the CDR3 is TGTGCCTGGAGTGTATTGGGACAGGGGACGGAGACCCAGTACTTC. Translation gives CAWSVLGQGTETQYF.

The chain links TRBV7-9 to TRBJ2-7; 7 bases fit TRBD1. V gave up 6 bases and J gave up 3 bases; unmatched junction bases: 11. The CDR3 has 15 residues. Germline assignment: CDR1 SEHNR and CDR2 FQNEAQ (reference sequence). The CDR3 bases are TGTGCCAGCAGTCAATACCGGGACAGTGGCTACGAGCAGTACTTC. Protein product: CASSQYRDSGYEQYF.

This sequence joins TRBV7-8 and TRBJ1-1, with D unresolved. The CDR3 is made up of 11 amino acids. Germline V lookup: CDR1 SGHVS, CDR2 FQNEAQ. Trimming took 4 bases from V and 8 from J, leaving 8 bases between them. Here the CDR3 DNA reads TGTGCCAGCAGCTCTTCAGTCGAAGCTTTCTTT. Its translation: CASSSSVEAFF.

The CDR3 DNA sequence: TGTGCCAGCAGCTCCAACAGGGGTGTTTACACTGAAGCTTTCTTT. This sequence encodes CASSSNRGVYTEAFF. V usage is TRBV5-4 and J usage is TRBJ1-1; 7 bases match TRBD1. The CDR3 length is 15 residues. CDR1 and CDR2 from the germline V gene are SGHNT and YYREEE (reference sequence). With V trimmed by 3 bases and J by 3 bases, 8 bases remained unmatched.

The gene calls are TRBV4-3 and TRBJ1-5; D remains ambiguous. Looked up from germline, CDR1 is LGHNA and CDR2 is YSLEER. This CDR3 comprises 15 residues. Trimming shortened V by 1 base and J by 6 bases, and 13 bases separated the two germline ends. CDR3 in DNA: TGCGCCAGCAGCCAAGGACGCAGCGTAAGTCAGCCCCAGCATTTT. Amino acid sequence: CASSQGRSVSQPQHF.

This chain uses TRBV6-5 with TRBJ2-3; 7 nucleotides align to TRBD2. V dropped 2 bases and J dropped 4; count of bases not matched to a gene: 9. The CDR3 has 16 amino acids. The germline gives CDR1 MNHEY, CDR2 SVGAGI. Written as DNA, the CDR3 is TGTGCCAGCAGTTACCGCGCGGGAGCAAAGGCAGATACGCAGTATTTT. This sequence encodes CASSYRAGAKADTQYF.

The gene calls are TRBV5-1 and TRBJ2-1, with D hard to call. CDR3 length: 15 residues. V gave up 0 bases and J gave up 1 base, with 8 bases separating them. Germline V gene sequence: CDR1 SGHRS, CDR2 YFSETQ. The CDR3 is CASSLVTDSYNEQFF. In nucleotides, the CDR3 is TGCGCCAGCAGCTTGGTGACTGATTCCTACAATGAGCAGTTCTTC. Variable domain in full (rest from reference TRBV5-1 and TRBJ2-1): KAGVTQTPRYLIKTRGQQVTLSCSPISGHRSVSWYQQTPGQGLQFLFEYFSETQRNKGNFPGRFSGRQFSNSRSEMNVSTLELGDSALYLCASSLVTDSYNEQFFGPGTRLTVL.